This T cell receptor beta chain appears in the sequencing data of a study of blood T cell repertoires in COVID-19. At the level of the study: Donors in the United States, Italy and Spain gave samples during acute or convalescent COVID-19. T cells, B-cell-depleted T cells, or PBMCs provided the cDNA or gDNA that served as material.

Per the study methods: By means of reference gene primer amplification, nucleated cell counts were estimated. Profiling relied on immunoSEQ multiplex PCR, and the TCRdb table lists in-frame clones only, not all of them. The V and J calls and clone size come from that table; D and trimming were worked out from the DNA. The table records roughly 250,000 clones, approximately 85% of them present only once. Germline V gene data show CDR1 as ENHRY and CDR2 as SYGVKD. The CDR3 covers 15 residues. Losses at the gene ends were 4 bases for V and 4 bases for J; bases not matched to a gene: 8. This chain connects TRBV10-3 to TRBJ2-5; TRBD2 aligns across 8 bases. The sample was peripheral blood. The receptor was derived from a woman aged 55-69 years with active or convalescent COVID-19. CDR3: CAISVLPGGGETQYF. Here the CDR3 DNA reads TGTGCCATCAGTGTGCTACCGGGGGGGGGAGAGACCCAGTACTTC.